A single sample is the source of the 3 T cell receptor beta chains below, sequenced in a study of beta chain features in type 1 diabetes. Sequencing targeted expressed TCRB transcripts, as all isolated RNA had been reverse transcribed. Profiled with immunoSEQ multiplex PCR; TCRdb holds only in-frame clones, not every one. The sample includes about 360,000 clones, around 12% of them seen just once. The specimen sequenced was naive CD4+ T cells from blood. The receptors here all came from a man between 18 and 29 years old in good health.

The rearrangement joins TRBV9 to TRBJ2-5, with 9 bases identical to TRBD1. Trimming at V came to 0 bases and at J to 4 bases, leaving 4 bases not matched to a gene. This CDR3 contains 15 residues. Germline values: CDR1 SGDLS, CDR2 YYNGEE. In DNA, the CDR3 is TGTGCCAGCAGCGTAGATGACAGGGGGTCAGAGACCCAGTACTTC. It encodes CASSVDDRGSETQYF.

This clone occurred a few times. This chain uses TRBV7-2 with TRBJ2-7; a weak D match, TRBD1 (6 bases). Germline CDR1 reads SGHTA; CDR2 reads FQGNSA. The CDR3 has 15 amino acids. V was clipped by 2 bases and J by 5 bases, with 16 bases between them. The CDR3 coding sequence is TGTGCCAGCAGCTTACGGGCAGGGGATCTGAACGAGCAGTACTTC. Translating it yields CASSLRAGDLNEQYF.

The chain uses TRBV5-1 and TRBJ2-4, with 14 bases that match TRBD2. The V segment lost 4 bases and the J segment 1 base; nucleotides outside the gene matches: 4. The CDR3 has 17 residues. Looked up from germline, CDR1 is SGHRS and CDR2 is YFSETQ. The CDR3 DNA is TGCGCCAGCAGCCCGGGACTAGCGGGAGTGGCCAAAAACATTCAGTACTTC. Translation: CASSPGLAGVAKNIQYF.